The 12 T cell receptor beta chains given below trace back to one sample, sequenced in a study of molecular identifiers for immune sequencing clone quantification. TCRdb reanalysed the PCR reads using MiXCR and keeps one entry per CDR3 protein. In the table there are some 590,000 distinct CDR3 sequences, 25% of which are singletons. Specimen: naive CD8+ T cells from blood, with Jurkat cell RNA spiked in. The subset: FACS-sorted CD8+CD4-CCR7+CD45RA+ naive T cells. The receptors derive from a human donor in good health. Some libraries in this study had Jurkat cell RNA spiked in.

This clonotype came up many times. This chain links TRBV21-1 with TRBJ2-3; no check of the table's D call, TRBD1, against the DNA was made. TRBV21-1 is classified as a pseudogene. The CDR3 is 19 amino acids. The CDR3 nucleotides read TGTGCCAGCAGCCCCTCGGGCCTTCGGGCGGGACGGGGCACAGATACGCAGTATTTT. As protein: CASSPSGLRAGRGTDTQYF.

This clonotype was seen a few times. The chain is built from TRBV10-3 and TRBJ2-7; 7 bases agree with TRBD2. Per germline, CDR1 ENHRY and CDR2 SYGVKD. The CDR3 sequence is 14 residues long. Losses at the gene ends were 7 bases for V and 2 bases for J; bases not matched to a gene: 8. This chain's CDR3 is CAITQGGGAYEQYF. The DNA of the CDR3 is TGTGCCATCACCCAGGGTGGGGGGGCCTACGAGCAGTACTTC.

This rearrangement joins TRBV12-3 or TRBV12-4 to TRBJ2-7; the D is unclear. Trimming removed 4 bases from V and 9 bases from J, with 13 bases in between. CDR3 length: 12 residues. CDR3 region: CASSSTWVGQYF. CDR3 DNA sequence: TGTGCCAGCAGTTCGACATGGGTTGGGCAGTACTTC.

This clonotype was observed a handful of times. CDR3 bases: TGTGCCAGCAGTTTCGACGCCGGAGAGGAAAAACTGTTTTTT. As protein: CASSFDAGEEKLFF. This sequence joins TRBV12-3 or TRBV12-4 and TRBJ1-4; D uncertain. The CDR3 covers 14 residues. Trimming cost V 3 bases and J 8 bases, with 13 bases left between them.

The chain uses TRBV7-9 and TRBJ1-4; TRBD1 is a possible D gene (5 bases). The V and J ends lost 6 bases and 5 bases respectively, with 13 bases between them. Germline lookup yields CDR1 SEHNR and CDR2 FQNEAQ (reference sequence). CDR3 length equals 14 residues. Here the CDR3 DNA reads TGTGCCAGCAGTTGGTCAGGGCCGAATGAAAAACTGTTTTTT. This encodes CASSWSGPNEKLFF.

In its sample, this clonotype was seen many times. The V call is TRBV12-3 or TRBV12-4, the J call TRBJ1-1; no definite D call. Trimming removed 7 bases at V and 4 bases at J, with 16 bases between. CDR3 length: 14 amino acids. The CDR3 region has the DNA TGTGCCAGCACCTACGGTGGGAGTTCCACTGAAGCTTTCTTT. Translation: CASTYGGSSTEAFF.

The J gene is TRBJ2-1, the V gene TRBV4-3, with 8 bases that match TRBD2. Germline CDR1 and CDR2: LGHNA and YSLEER. V lost 5 bases and J lost 7; bases outside the gene matches: 10. The CDR3 contains 15 residues. CDR3: CASSAGSGNLNEQFF. CDR3 DNA: TGCGCCAGCAGCGCTGGTAGCGGGAATTTGAATGAGCAGTTCTTC.

This chain connects TRBV12-3 or TRBV12-4 to TRBJ2-2; TRBD2 is a possible D gene (5 bases). The V end lost 4 bases, the J end lost 6 bases, and 21 bases lay between the germline ends. The CDR3 extends over 17 amino acids. CDR3 loop: CASSWPPDDYHPGELFF. The DNA of the CDR3 is TGTGCCAGCAGTTGGCCGCCAGATGACTACCACCCCGGGGAGCTGTTTTTT.

This clonotype turned up a few times. The V gene is TRBV7-9, the J gene TRBJ2-1; a possible D gene is TRBD2 (5 bases). CDR1 is SEHNR and CDR2 is FQNEAQ in the germline V gene (reference sequence). The CDR3 is made up of 13 amino acids. V lost 7 bases, J lost 6 bases, and 13 bases lay in between. CDR3 in DNA: TGTGCCAGCACCCAAGACGGGGTCAATGAGCAGTTCTTC. It yields the protein CASTQDGVNEQFF.

The table lists this clonotype with many counts. V gene TRBV29-1 combines with J gene TRBJ1-5, with TRBD1 matching over 8 bases. Germline assignment: CDR1 SQVTM and CDR2 ANQGSEA. V trimming: 3 bases; J trimming: 4 bases; junction bases outside the gene matches: 2. The CDR3 runs to 13 residues. The CDR3 nucleotides are TGCAGCGTTGATACAGGGGGGAATCAGCCCCAGCATTTT. It encodes CSVDTGGNQPQHF.

This clonotype was seen only a few times. This chain links TRBV15 with TRBJ1-5, with TRBD1 identical over 7 bases. V lost 7 bases, J lost 6 bases, and 6 bases stayed unmatched. The CDR3 has 13 amino acids. From germline, CDR1 is LNHNV and CDR2 YYDKDF (reference sequence). CDR3 sequence: CATTGYRGQPQHF. The CDR3 DNA reads TGTGCCACCACGGGGTACAGGGGTCAGCCCCAGCATTTT.

Worth noting for this clonotype: This may be a read error: a much more frequent sequence differs by one nucleotide. The rearrangement joins TRBV7-2 to TRBJ2-1, with D maybe TRBD2 (6 bases). There are 13 residues in the CDR3. CDR1 is SGHTA, CDR2 FQGNSA, per germline. The V end lost 10 bases, the J end lost 9 bases, and 19 bases lay between the germline ends. CDR3 protein: CATSGDGRPEQFF. The DNA for the CDR3 is TGTGCCACCTCGGGGGACGGCCGTCCTGAGCAGTTCTTC.